This T cell receptor beta chain derives from a study of blood T cell repertoires in COVID-19. About the study: Sites in the United States, Italy and Spain provided acute and convalescent COVID-19 samples. Sources were T cells, B-cell-depleted T cells, or PBMCs; the material itself was cDNA or gDNA.

As handled by the study authors: Scientists estimated how many nucleated cells there were by amplifying reference gene primers. Profiled with immunoSEQ multiplex PCR; TCRdb holds only in-frame clones, not every one. V, J and clone size are those of that table, while D and trimming were read from the DNA. The table records about 210,000 clones, more than 70% of them present only once. This clone appeared a single time. The sequence was collected from a woman aged 45 to 65 with acute or convalescent COVID-19. Specimen: peripheral blood.

The CDR3 DNA reads TGTGCCACCAGCAGAGATGACAGGGGCCTCAATGAGCAGTTCTTC. Translation: CATSRDDRGLNEQFF. The V call is TRBV15, the J call TRBJ2-1; 8 nucleotides line up with TRBD1. This CDR3 is 15 amino acids long. J lost 6 bases, V lost 0 bases, and 4 bases had no gene match. Germline V lookup: CDR1 LNHNV, CDR2 YYDKDF (reference sequence).